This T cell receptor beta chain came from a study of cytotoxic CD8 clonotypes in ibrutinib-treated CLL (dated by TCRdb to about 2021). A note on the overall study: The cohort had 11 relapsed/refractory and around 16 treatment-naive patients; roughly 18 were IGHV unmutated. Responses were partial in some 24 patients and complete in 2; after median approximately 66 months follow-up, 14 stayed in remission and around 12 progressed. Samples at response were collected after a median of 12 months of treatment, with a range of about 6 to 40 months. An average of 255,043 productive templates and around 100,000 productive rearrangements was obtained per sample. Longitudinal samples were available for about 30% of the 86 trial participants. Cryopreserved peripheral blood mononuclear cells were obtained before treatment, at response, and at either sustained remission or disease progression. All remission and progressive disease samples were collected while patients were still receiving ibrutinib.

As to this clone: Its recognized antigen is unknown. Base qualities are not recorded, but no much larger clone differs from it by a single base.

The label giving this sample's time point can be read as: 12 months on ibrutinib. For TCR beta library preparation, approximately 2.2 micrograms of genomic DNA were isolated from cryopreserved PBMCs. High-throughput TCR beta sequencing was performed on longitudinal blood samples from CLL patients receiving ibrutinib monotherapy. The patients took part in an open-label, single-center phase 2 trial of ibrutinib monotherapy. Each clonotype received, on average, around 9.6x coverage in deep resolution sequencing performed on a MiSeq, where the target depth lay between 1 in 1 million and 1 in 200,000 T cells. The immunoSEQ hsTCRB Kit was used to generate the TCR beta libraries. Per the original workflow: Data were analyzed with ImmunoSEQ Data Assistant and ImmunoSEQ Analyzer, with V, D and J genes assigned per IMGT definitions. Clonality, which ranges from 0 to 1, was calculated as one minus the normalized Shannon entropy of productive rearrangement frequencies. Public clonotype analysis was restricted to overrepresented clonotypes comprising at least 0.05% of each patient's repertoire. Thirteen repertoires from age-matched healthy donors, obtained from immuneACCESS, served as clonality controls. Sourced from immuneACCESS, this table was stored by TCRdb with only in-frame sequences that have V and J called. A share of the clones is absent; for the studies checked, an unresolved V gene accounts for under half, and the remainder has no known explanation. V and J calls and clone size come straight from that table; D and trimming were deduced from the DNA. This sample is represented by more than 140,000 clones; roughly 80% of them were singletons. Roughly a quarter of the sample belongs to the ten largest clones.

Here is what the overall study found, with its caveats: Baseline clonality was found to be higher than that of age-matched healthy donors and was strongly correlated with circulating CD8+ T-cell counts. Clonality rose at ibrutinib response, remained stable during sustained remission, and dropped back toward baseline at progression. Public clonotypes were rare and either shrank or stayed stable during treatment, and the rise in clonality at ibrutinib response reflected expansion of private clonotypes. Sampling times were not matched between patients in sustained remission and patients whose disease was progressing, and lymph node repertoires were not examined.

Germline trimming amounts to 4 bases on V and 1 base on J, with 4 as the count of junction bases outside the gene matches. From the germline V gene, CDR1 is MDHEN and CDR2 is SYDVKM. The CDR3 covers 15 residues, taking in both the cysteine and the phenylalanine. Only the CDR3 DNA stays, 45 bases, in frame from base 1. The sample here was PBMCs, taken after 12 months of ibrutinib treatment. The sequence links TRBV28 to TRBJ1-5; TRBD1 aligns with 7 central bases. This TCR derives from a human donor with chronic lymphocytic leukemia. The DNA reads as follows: TGTGCCAGCAGTTCCGACAGGGTAAGCAATCAGCCCCAGCATTTT. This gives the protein CASSSDRVSNQPQHF.